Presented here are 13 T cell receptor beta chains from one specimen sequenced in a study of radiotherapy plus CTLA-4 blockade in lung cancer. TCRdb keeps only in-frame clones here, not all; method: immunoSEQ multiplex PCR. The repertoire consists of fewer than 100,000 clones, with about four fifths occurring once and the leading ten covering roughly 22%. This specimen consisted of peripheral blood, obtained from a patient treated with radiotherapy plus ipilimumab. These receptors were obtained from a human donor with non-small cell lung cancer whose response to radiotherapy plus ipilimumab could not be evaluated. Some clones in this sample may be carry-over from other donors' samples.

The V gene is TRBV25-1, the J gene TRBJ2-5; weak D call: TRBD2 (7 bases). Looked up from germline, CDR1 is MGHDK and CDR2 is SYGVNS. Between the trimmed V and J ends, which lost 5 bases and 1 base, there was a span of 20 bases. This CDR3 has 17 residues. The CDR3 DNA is TGTGCCAGCAGTCCTTCCAGGGGCAGGGAGGGCCAAGAGACCCAGTACTTC. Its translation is CASSPSRGREGQETQYF.

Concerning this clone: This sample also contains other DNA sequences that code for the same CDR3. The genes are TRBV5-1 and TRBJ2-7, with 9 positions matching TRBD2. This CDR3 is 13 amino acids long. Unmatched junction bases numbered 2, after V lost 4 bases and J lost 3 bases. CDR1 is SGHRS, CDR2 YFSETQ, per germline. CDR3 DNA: TGCGCCAGCAGCCTAGCGGGGCTCTACGAGCAGTACTTC. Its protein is CASSLAGLYEQYF.

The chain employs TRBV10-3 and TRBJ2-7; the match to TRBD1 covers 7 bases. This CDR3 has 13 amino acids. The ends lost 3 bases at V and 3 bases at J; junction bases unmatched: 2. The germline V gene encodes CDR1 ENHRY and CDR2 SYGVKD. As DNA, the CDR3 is TGTGCCATCAGTGAAGGGACAGACTACGAGCAGTACTTC. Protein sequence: CAISEGTDYEQYF.

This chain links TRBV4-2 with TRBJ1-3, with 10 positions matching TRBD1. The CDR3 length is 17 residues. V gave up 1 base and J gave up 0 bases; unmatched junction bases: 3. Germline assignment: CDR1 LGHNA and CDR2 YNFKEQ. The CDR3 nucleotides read TGTGCCAGCAGCCAAGGGACAGGGGGGAGCTCTGGAAACACCATATATTTT. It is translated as CASSQGTGGSSGNTIYF.

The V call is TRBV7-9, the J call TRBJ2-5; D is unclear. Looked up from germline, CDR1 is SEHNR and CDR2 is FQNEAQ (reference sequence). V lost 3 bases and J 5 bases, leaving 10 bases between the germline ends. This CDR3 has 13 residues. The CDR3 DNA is TGTGCCAGCAGCTTTCGGCACGGGGAGACCCAGTACTTC. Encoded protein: CASSFRHGETQYF.

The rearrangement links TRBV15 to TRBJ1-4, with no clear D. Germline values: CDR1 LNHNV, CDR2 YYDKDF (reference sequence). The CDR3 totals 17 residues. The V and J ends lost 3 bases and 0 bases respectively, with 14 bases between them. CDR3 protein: CATSSRVGAATNEKLFF. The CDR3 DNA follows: TGTGCCACCAGCAGCCGGGTGGGAGCAGCAACTAATGAAAAACTGTTTTTT.

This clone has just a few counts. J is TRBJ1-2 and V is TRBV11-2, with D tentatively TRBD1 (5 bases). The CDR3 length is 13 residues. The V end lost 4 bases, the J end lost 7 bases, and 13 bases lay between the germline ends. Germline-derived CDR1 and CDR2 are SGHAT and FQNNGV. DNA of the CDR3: TGTGCCAGCAGCTCCGGGGGGGAGGGTGGCTACACCTTC. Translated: CASSSGGEGGYTF. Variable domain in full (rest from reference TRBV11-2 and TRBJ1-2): EAGVAQSPRYKIIEKRQSVAFWCNPISGHATLYWYQQILGQGPKLLIQFQNNGVVDDSQLPKDRFSAERLKGVDSTLKIQPAKLEDSAVYLCASSSGGEGGYTFGSGTRLTVV.

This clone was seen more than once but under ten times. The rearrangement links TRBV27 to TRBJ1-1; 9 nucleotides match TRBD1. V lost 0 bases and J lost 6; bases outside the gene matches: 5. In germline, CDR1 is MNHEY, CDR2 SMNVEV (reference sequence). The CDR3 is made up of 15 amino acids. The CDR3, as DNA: TGTGCCAGCAGTTTATCTGGACAGGGGAGGCCTGAAGCTTTCTTT. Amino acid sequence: CASSLSGQGRPEAFF.

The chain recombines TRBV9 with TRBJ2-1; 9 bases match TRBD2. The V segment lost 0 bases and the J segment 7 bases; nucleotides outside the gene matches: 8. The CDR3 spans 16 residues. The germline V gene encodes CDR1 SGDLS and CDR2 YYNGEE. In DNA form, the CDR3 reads TGTGCCAGCAGCGTAGGAGCGGGGGGCCCTTATAATGAGCAGTTCTTC. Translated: CASSVGAGGPYNEQFF.

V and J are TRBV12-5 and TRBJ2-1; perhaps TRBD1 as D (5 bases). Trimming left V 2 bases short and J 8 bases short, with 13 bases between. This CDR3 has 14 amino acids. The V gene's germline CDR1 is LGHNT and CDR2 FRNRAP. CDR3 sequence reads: CASGLWGAEDEQFF. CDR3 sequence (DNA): TGTGCTAGTGGTTTGTGGGGCGCAGAGGATGAGCAGTTCTTC.

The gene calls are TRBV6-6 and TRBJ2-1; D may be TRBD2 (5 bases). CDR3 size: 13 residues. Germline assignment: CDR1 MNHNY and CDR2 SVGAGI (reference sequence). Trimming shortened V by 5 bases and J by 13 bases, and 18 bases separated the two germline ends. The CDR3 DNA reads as TGTGCCAGCAGTATTCCCGAGGGAGTAAGACAGTTCTTC. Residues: CASSIPEGVRQFF.

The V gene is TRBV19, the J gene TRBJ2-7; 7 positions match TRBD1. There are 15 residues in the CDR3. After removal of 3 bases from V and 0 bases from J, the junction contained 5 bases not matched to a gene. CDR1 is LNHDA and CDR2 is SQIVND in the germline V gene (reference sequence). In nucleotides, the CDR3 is TGTGCCAGTAGTATCCGGGCAGGGGGCTCCTACGAGCAGTACTTC. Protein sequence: CASSIRAGGSYEQYF. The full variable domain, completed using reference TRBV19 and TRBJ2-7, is DGGITQSPKYLFRKEGQNVTLSCEQNLNHDAMYWYRQDPGQGLRLIYYSQIVNDFQKGDIAEGYSVSREKKESFPLTVTSAQKNPTAFYLCASSIRAGGSYEQYFGPGTRLTVT.

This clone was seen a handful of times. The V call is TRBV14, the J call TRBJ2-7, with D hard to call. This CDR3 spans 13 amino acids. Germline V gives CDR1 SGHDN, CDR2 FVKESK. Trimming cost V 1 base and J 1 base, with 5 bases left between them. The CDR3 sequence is CASSQVRSYEQYF. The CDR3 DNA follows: TGTGCCAGCAGCCAAGTCAGATCCTACGAGCAGTACTTC.